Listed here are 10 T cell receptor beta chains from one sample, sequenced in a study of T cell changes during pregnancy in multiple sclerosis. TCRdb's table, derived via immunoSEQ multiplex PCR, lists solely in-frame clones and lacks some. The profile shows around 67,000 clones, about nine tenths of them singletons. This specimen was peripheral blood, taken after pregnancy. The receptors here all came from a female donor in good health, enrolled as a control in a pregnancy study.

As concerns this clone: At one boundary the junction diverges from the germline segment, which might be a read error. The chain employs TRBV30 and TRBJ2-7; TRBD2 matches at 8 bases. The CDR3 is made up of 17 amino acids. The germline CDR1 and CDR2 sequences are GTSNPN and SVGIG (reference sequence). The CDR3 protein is CARSTTDGRAPLYEQYF. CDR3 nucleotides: TGTGCCCGGAGTACTACTGACGGGAGGGCCCCCCTCTACGAGCAGTACTTC.

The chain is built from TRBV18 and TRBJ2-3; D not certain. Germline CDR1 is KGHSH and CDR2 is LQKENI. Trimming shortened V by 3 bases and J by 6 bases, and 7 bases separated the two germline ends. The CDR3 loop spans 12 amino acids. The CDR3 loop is CASSPSLDTQYF. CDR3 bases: TGTGCCAGCTCACCTTCGTTGGATACGCAGTATTTT.

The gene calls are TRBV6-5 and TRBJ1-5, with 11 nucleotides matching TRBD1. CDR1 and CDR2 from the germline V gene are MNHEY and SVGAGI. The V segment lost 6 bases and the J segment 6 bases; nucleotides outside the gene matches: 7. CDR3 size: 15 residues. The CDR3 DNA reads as TGTGCCAGCAGGCGGACAGGGGGCGCGGGTCAGCCCCAGCATTTT. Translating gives CASRRTGGAGQPQHF.

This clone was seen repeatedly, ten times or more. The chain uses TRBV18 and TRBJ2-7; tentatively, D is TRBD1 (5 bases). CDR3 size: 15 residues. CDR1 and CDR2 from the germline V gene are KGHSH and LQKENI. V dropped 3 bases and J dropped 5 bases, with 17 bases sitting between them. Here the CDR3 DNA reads TGTGCCAGCTCACCCCTCCCAAGGGGAACGGACGAGCAGTACTTC. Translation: CASSPLPRGTDEQYF.

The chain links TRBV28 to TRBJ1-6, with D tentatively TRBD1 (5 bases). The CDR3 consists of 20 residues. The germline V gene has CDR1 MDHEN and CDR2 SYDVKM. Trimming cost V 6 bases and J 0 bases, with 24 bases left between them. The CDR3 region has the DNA TGTGCCAGCAGCCCGCCCCCTCCAGGGCACACAAGCTCCTATAATTCACCCCTCCACTTT. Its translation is CASSPPPPGHTSSYNSPLHF.

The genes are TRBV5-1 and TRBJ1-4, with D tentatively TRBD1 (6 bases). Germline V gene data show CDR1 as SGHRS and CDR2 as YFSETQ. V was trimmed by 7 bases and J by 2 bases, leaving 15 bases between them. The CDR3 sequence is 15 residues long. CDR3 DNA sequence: TGCGCCAGCTGGGCAGGGGATGGGACTAATGAAAAACTGTTTTTT. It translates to CASWAGDGTNEKLFF. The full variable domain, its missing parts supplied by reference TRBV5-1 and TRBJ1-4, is KAGVTQTPRYLIKTRGQQVTLSCSPISGHRSVSWYQQTPGQGLQFLFEYFSETQRNKGNFPGRFSGRQFSNSRSEMNVSTLELGDSALYLCASWAGDGTNEKLFFGSGTQLSVL.

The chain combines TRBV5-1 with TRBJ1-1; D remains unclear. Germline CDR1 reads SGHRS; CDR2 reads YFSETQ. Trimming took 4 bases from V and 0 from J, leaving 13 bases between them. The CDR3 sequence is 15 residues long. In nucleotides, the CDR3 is TGCGCCAGCAGCCTCAATAGTATTTTGAACACTGAAGCTTTCTTT. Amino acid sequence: CASSLNSILNTEAFF.

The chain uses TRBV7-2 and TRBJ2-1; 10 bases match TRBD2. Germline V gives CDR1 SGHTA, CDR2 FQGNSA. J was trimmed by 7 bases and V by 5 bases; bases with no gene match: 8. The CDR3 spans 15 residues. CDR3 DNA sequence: TGTGCCAGCAGCGAAACTAGCGGGAACTATAATGAGCAGTTCTTC. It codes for CASSETSGNYNEQFF.

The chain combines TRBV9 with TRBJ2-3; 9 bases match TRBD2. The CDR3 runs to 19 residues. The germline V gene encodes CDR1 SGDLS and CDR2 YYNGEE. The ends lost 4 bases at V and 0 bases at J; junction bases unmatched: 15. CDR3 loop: CASSPRRAGGPYSTDTQYF. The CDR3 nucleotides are TGTGCCAGCAGCCCCAGGAGGGCGGGAGGGCCTTATAGCACAGATACGCAGTATTTT.

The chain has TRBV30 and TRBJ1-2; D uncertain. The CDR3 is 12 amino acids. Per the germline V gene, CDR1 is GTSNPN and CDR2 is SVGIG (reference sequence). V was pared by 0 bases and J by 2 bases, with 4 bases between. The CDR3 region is CAWSVSNYGYTF. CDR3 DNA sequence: TGTGCCTGGAGTGTTTCGAACTATGGCTACACCTTC. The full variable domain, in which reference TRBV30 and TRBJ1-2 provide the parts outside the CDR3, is SQTIHQWPATLVQPVGSPLSLECTVEGTSNPNLYWYRQAAGRGLQLLFYSVGIGQISSEVPQNLSASRPQDRQFILSSKKLLLSDSGFYLCAWSVSNYGYTFGSGTRLTVV.